This T cell receptor (beta chain) was recorded in a study of blood T cell repertoires in COVID-19. For the study at large: Material from acute and convalescent COVID-19 was sourced from the United States, Italy and Spain. T cells, B-cell-depleted T cells, or PBMCs supplied cDNA or gDNA.

Original processing notes: Estimates of nucleated cell counts were drawn from the amplification of reference gene primers. Profiled with immunoSEQ multiplex PCR; TCRdb holds only in-frame clones, not every one. V, J and clone size are those of that table, while D and trimming were read from the DNA. The table records about 240,000 clones, around 83% of them present only once. V lost 0 bases to trimming and J lost 8 bases; unmatched junction nucleotides: 8. CDR1 and CDR2 from the germline V gene are MNHNS and SASEGT. The CDR3 extends over 16 amino acids. The sample was peripheral blood. The chain uses TRBV6-1 and TRBJ2-1; 9 bases agree with TRBD2. This receptor was taken from a man aged 25 to 40 who had recovered from COVID-19. CDR3 residues: CASSEAGGGAWDEQFF. The DNA for the CDR3 is TGTGCCAGCAGTGAAGCTGGCGGGGGGGCTTGGGATGAGCAGTTCTTC.